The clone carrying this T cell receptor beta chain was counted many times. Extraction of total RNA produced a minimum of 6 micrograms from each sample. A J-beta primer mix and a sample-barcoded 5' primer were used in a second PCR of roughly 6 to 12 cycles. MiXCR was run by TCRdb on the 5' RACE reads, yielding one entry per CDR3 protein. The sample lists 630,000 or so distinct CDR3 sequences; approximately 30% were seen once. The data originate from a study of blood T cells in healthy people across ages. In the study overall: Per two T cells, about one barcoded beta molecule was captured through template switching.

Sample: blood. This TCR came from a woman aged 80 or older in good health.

In DNA, the CDR3 is TGCAGCGTTTATGGGGGGCGCGGGCAGTACTTC. Translation: CSVYGGRGQYF. The chain uses TRBV29-1 and TRBJ2-7, with D possibly being TRBD1 or TRBD2 (6 bases each). Trimming shortened V by 5 bases and J by 9 bases, and 14 bases separated the two germline ends. The length of the CDR3 is 11 residues. Germline CDR1 and CDR2: SQVTM and ANQGSEA.